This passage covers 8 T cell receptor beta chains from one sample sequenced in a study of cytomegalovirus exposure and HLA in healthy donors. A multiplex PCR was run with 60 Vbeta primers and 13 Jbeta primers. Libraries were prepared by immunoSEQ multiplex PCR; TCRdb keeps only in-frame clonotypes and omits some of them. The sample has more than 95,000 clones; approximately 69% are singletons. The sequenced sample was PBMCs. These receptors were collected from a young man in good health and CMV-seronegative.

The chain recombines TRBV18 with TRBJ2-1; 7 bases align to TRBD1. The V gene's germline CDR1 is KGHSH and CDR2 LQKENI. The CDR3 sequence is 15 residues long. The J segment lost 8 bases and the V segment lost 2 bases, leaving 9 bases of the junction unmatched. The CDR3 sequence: CASSPRQGVNDEQFF. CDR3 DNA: TGTGCCAGCTCACCAAGACAGGGTGTGAACGATGAGCAGTTCTTC.

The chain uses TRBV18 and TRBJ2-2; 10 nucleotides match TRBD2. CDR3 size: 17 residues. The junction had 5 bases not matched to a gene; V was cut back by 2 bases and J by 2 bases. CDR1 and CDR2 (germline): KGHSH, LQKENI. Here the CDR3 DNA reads TGTGCCAGCTCACCATTACTAGCGGGACCAAACACCGGGGAGCTGTTTTTT. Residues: CASSPLLAGPNTGELFF.

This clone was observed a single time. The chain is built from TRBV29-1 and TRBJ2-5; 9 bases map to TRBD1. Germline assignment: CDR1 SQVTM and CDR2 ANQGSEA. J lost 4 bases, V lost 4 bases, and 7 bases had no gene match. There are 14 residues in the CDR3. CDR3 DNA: TGCAGCGTTGGGCCTACAGGGGGCAGAGAGACCCAGTACTTC. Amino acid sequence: CSVGPTGGRETQYF.

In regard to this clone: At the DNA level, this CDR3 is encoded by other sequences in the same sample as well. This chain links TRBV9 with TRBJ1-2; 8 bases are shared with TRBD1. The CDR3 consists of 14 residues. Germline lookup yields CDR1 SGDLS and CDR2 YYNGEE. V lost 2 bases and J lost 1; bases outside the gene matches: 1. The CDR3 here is CASSVGQGNYGYTF. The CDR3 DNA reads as TGTGCCAGCAGCGTCGGACAGGGTAACTATGGCTACACCTTC. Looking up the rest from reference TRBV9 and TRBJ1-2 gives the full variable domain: DSGVTQTPKHLITATGQRVTLRCSPRSGDLSVYWYQQSLDQGLQFLIQYYNGEERAKGNILERFSAQQFPDLHSELNLSSLELGDSALYFCASSVGQGNYGYTFGSGTRLTVV.

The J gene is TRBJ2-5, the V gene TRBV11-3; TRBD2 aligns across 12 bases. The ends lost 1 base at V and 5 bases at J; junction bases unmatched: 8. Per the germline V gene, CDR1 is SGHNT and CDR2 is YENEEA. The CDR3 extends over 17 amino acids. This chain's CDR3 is CASSLASGRAPSETQYF. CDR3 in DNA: TGTGCCAGCAGCTTAGCTAGCGGGAGGGCCCCTAGTGAGACCCAGTACTTC.

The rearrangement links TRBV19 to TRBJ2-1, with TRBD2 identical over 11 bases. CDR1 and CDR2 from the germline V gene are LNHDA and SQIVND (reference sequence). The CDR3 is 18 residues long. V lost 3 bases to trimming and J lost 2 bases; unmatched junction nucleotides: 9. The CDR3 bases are TGTGCCAGTAGTATCGGGAAAGGACTAGCGGGCCCCTACAATGAGCAGTTCTTC. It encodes CASSIGKGLAGPYNEQFF.

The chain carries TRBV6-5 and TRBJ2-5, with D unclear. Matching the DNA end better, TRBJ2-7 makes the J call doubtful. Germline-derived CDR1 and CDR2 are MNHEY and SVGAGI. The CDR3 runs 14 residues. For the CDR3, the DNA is TGTGCCAGCAAGAATAATCGAGTTCCCTACGAGCAGTACTTC. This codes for CASKNNRVPYEQYF.

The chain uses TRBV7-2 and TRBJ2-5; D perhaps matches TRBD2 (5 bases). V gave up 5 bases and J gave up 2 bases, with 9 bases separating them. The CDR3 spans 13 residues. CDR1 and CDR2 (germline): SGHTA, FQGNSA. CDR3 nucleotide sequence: TGTGCCAGCAGCCGGACTGTTCAAGAGACCCAGTACTTC. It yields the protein CASSRTVQETQYF. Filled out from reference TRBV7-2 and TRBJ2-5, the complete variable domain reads GAGVSQSPSNKVTEKGKDVELRCDPISGHTALYWYRQSLGQGLEFLIYFQGNSAPDKSGLPSDRFSAERTGGSVSTLTIQRTQQEDSAVYLCASSRTVQETQYFGPGTRLLVL.